The 29 T cell receptor beta chains below were found in one sample sequenced in a study of technical replicates of blood from a handful of donors. Measured with immunoSEQ multiplex PCR; TCRdb has only the in-frame clones, and not every one. The table records approximately 79,000 clones, about 96% of them present only once. What was sequenced was T cells isolated from PBMCs. The origin of the receptors is a human donor in good health.

V gene TRBV15 combines with J gene TRBJ1-1; TRBD1 might be the D (6 bases). This CDR3 contains 15 residues. CDR1 is LNHNV and CDR2 is YYDKDF in the germline V gene (reference sequence). Between the trimmed V and J ends, which lost 1 base and 7 bases, there was a span of 16 bases. The CDR3 protein is CATSRVGGGGFEAFF. The CDR3 nucleotides are TGTGCCACCAGCAGAGTGGGTGGGGGGGGCTTTGAAGCTTTCTTT.

The chain is built from TRBV27 and TRBJ2-2, with a tentative D call TRBD1 (6 bases). This CDR3 has 16 amino acids. Germline values: CDR1 MNHEY, CDR2 SMNVEV (reference sequence). V was clipped by 6 bases and J by 6 bases, with 20 bases between them. DNA of the CDR3: TGTGCCAGCAGGCCACAGGGACGTCTGTTGTCCGGGGAGCTGTTTTTT. Translation: CASRPQGRLLSGELFF.

The J gene is TRBJ2-1, the V gene TRBV5-1; 9 bases are a match to TRBD2. The germline V gene encodes CDR1 SGHRS and CDR2 YFSETQ. V shed 2 bases and J 4 bases; nucleotides not matched to a gene: 4. This CDR3 has 15 amino acids. The CDR3 loop reads CASSFSGRPYNEQFF. The CDR3 DNA sequence: TGCGCCAGCAGCTTTAGCGGGAGACCTTACAATGAGCAGTTCTTC.

The V gene is TRBV27, the J gene TRBJ2-5; 9 bases fit TRBD2. The ends lost 4 bases at V and 1 base at J; junction bases unmatched: 4. CDR1 is MNHEY and CDR2 is SMNVEV in the germline V gene (reference sequence). The CDR3 totals 15 residues. CDR3: CASSYRTSVQETQYF. The CDR3 bases are TGTGCCAGCAGTTACCGGACTAGCGTCCAAGAGACCCAGTACTTC.

The chain is built from TRBV4-3 and TRBJ2-4, with TRBD2 matching 10 bases. J was trimmed by 5 bases and V by 3 bases; bases with no gene match: 4. The CDR3 covers 15 residues. CDR1 is LGHNA, CDR2 YSLEER, per germline. This CDR3 reads CASSHEGLAENIQYF. As DNA, the CDR3 is TGCGCCAGCAGCCATGAAGGACTAGCGGAAAACATTCAGTACTTC.

The genes are TRBV5-6 and TRBJ2-5; weak D call: TRBD2 (5 bases). Germline values: CDR1 SGHDT, CDR2 YYEEEE. This CDR3 contains 15 residues. Trimming left V 0 bases short and J 4 bases short, with 13 bases between. For the CDR3, the DNA is TGTGCCAGCAGCTTGGCCCGGGGAATCGGAGAGACCCAGTACTTC. It yields the protein CASSLARGIGETQYF.

The V and J genes are TRBV5-4 and TRBJ2-7, with TRBD2 identical over 13 bases. The CDR3 runs 16 residues. The germline gives CDR1 SGHNT, CDR2 YYREEE (reference sequence). The V gene end was trimmed by 4 bases and the J gene end by 7 bases; junction bases not matched to a gene: 11. CDR3 DNA: TGTGCCAGCAGCCCTCGGCCGGGACTAGCGGGATTGGAGCAGTACTTC. This codes for CASSPRPGLAGLEQYF.

The chain uses TRBV6-1 and TRBJ1-4; perhaps TRBD1 as D (6 bases). CDR1 MNHNS and CDR2 SASEGT come from the germline V gene. Between the trimmed V and J ends, which lost 2 bases and 1 base, there was a span of 8 bases. The CDR3 loop spans 15 amino acids. The CDR3 DNA reads as TGTGCCAGCAGTGAACAACAGGGAACTAATGAAAAACTGTTTTTT. The encoded protein is CASSEQQGTNEKLFF.

This chain connects TRBV11-3 to TRBJ2-3; unclear D gene. Germline V lookup: CDR1 SGHNT, CDR2 YENEEA. V was pared by 2 bases and J by 4 bases, with 10 bases between. The CDR3 has 14 residues. CDR3 nucleotides: TGTGCCAGCAGCTTAAGAGTAACCGCAGATACGCAGTATTTT. Amino acids: CASSLRVTADTQYF.

The genes are TRBV6-1 and TRBJ2-7; D uncertain. Between the trimmed V and J ends, which lost 6 bases and 4 bases, there was a span of 13 bases. The CDR3 loop spans 13 amino acids. In germline, CDR1 is MNHNS, CDR2 SASEGT. The DNA of the CDR3 is TGTGCCAGCAGCCTCCGAAGGCGGTACGAGCAGTACTTC. Translating gives CASSLRRRYEQYF.

This chain connects TRBV30 to TRBJ2-6; D gene ambiguous. Trimming cost V 7 bases and J 0 bases, with 7 bases left between them. Germline values: CDR1 GTSNPN, CDR2 SVGIG (reference sequence). This CDR3 is built from 13 residues. The DNA of the CDR3 is TGTGCCTTTATTAGCTCTGGGGCCAACGTCCTGACTTTC. It codes for CAFISSGANVLTF.

The chain is built from TRBV27 and TRBJ1-1; 7 bases match TRBD1. The V gene end was trimmed by 1 base and the J gene end by 4 bases; junction bases not matched to a gene: 6. CDR3 length equals 15 residues. Germline V gene lookup returns CDR1 MNHEY and CDR2 SMNVEV (reference sequence). CDR3 sequence: CASSLLGAGGTEAFF. The CDR3, as DNA: TGTGCCAGCAGTTTATTAGGGGCAGGGGGCACTGAAGCTTTCTTT.

V usage is TRBV7-3 and J usage is TRBJ2-7; no clear D. CDR1 is SGHTA and CDR2 is FQGTGA in the germline V gene. The CDR3 has 13 amino acids. Trimming left V 2 bases short and J 3 bases short, with 8 bases between. CDR3 DNA sequence: TGTGCCAGCAGCTTACGGGTGGGCTACGAGCAGTACTTC. Translated, it gives CASSLRVGYEQYF.

CDR3 loop: CASTDIGTYEQYF. DNA of the CDR3: TGTGCCAGCACCGACATAGGAACCTACGAGCAGTACTTC. The J gene is TRBJ2-7, the V gene TRBV5-6; D uncertain. There are 13 residues in the CDR3. Germline loops: CDR1 SGHDT, CDR2 YYEEEE. Trimming stripped 6 bases from V and 2 bases from J, with 12 bases between.

This clone has a single count. The chain links TRBV5-1 to TRBJ2-5; TRBD1 agrees at 9 bases. The CDR3 length is 14 residues. The V gene's germline CDR1 is SGHRS and CDR2 YFSETQ. With V trimmed by 4 bases and J by 5 bases, 6 bases remained unmatched. The CDR3 coding sequence is TGCGCCAGCAGCAGCCGGGACAGGGCCGAGACCCAGTACTTC. This gives the protein CASSSRDRAETQYF.

V and J are TRBV6-5 and TRBJ1-4, with D possibly TRBD1 on 6 matching bases. The CDR3 is made up of 13 amino acids. Looked up from germline, CDR1 is MNHEY and CDR2 is SVGAGI. The germline V and J ends were trimmed by 6 bases and 10 bases, with 15 bases remaining between them. CDR3: CASRMPGQPKLFF. CDR3 nucleotide sequence: TGTGCCAGCAGGATGCCGGGACAACCAAAACTGTTTTTT.

V gene TRBV18 combines with J gene TRBJ2-3, with D possibly TRBD2 on 6 matching bases. The germline V and J ends were trimmed by 3 bases and 4 bases, with 11 bases remaining between them. This CDR3 is 14 amino acids long. Germline assignment: CDR1 KGHSH and CDR2 LQKENI. The CDR3 region is CASSPPGTADTQYF. CDR3 nucleotides: TGTGCCAGCTCACCCCCCGGGACTGCAGATACGCAGTATTTT.

The gene calls are TRBV10-2 and TRBJ2-1; TRBD2 matches at 8 bases. Looked up from germline, CDR1 is WSHSY and CDR2 is SAAADI. Trimming removed 6 bases from V and 3 bases from J; junction bases left unmatched: 19. The CDR3 extends over 19 amino acids. In DNA form, the CDR3 reads TGCGCCAGCAGAGAACCCAGCGGGAGCGAATGGGCTGGCTACAATGAGCAGTTCTTC. This encodes CASREPSGSEWAGYNEQFF.

The rearrangement joins TRBV5-4 to TRBJ1-2; 7 bases map to TRBD1. Trimming at V came to 4 bases and at J to 7 bases, leaving 10 bases not matched to a gene. The CDR3 has 14 amino acids. Germline V lookup: CDR1 SGHNT, CDR2 YYREEE (reference sequence). The CDR3 nucleotides are TGTGCCAGCAGCACGACAGGGTTTGGGGGTGGCTACACCTTC. Translation gives CASSTTGFGGGYTF.

The chain combines TRBV19 with TRBJ1-2, with a weak D call TRBD1 (6 bases). There are 15 residues in the CDR3. Germline V lookup: CDR1 LNHDA, CDR2 SQIVND (reference sequence). Deletions cut 4 bases from V and 4 bases from J, with 16 bases between. The DNA for the CDR3 is TGTGCCAGTAGTACACGGACAGCTAGTAGCTATGGCTACACCTTC. It translates to CASSTRTASSYGYTF.

The chain is built from TRBV7-8 and TRBJ2-2; D is ambiguous. CDR1 and CDR2 (germline): SGHVS, FQNEAQ. The CDR3 runs 17 residues. The germline V and J ends were trimmed by 0 bases and 4 bases, with 15 bases remaining between them. The CDR3 spells CASSLARFIPLTGELFF. The CDR3, as DNA: TGTGCCAGCAGCTTAGCGCGGTTCATACCCCTCACCGGGGAGCTGTTTTTT.

The J gene is TRBJ1-2, the V gene TRBV27; D call uncertain. From germline, CDR1 is MNHEY and CDR2 SMNVEV (reference sequence). CDR3 length: 14 residues. The V end was cut by 2 bases, the J end by 3 bases, with 10 bases between. CDR3 coding DNA: TGTGCCAGCAGTTTAATGGCAGAGGACTATGGCTACACCTTC. This gives the protein CASSLMAEDYGYTF.

This clone was picked up a small number of times. The rearrangement links TRBV7-2 to TRBJ2-7; TRBD1 is a possible D gene (5 bases). Germline-derived CDR1 and CDR2 are SGHTA and FQGNSA. Trimming took 3 bases from V and 6 from J, leaving 12 bases between them. The CDR3 is 13 residues long. This CDR3 is CASSFVHRFEQYF. The DNA for the CDR3 is TGTGCCAGCAGCTTTGTCCACAGGTTCGAGCAGTACTTC.

The chain recombines TRBV27 with TRBJ2-5; 9 bases match TRBD1. Germline V gives CDR1 MNHEY, CDR2 SMNVEV (reference sequence). CDR3 size: 14 residues. The J segment lost 10 bases and the V segment lost 6 bases, leaving 12 bases of the junction unmatched. CDR3 DNA: TGTGCCAGCAGCCTTTCCGGGACAGGGAAGGACCAGTACTTC. Amino acids: CASSLSGTGKDQYF.

This chain links TRBV5-6 with TRBJ2-1; TRBD1 aligns across 9 bases. CDR1 and CDR2 from the germline V gene are SGHDT and YYEEEE. V was clipped by 2 bases and J by 3 bases; unmatched bases: 6. This CDR3 is built from 16 residues. DNA for the CDR3: TGTGCCAGCAGCTTCCCCGGACAGGGGAACTACAATGAGCAGTTCTTC. This codes for CASSFPGQGNYNEQFF.

The chain employs TRBV19 and TRBJ1-2; D is possibly TRBD1 (6 bases). The CDR3 totals 16 residues. V was pared by 3 bases and J by 2 bases, with 16 bases between. In germline, CDR1 is LNHDA, CDR2 SQIVND (reference sequence). In DNA, the CDR3 is TGTGCCAGTAGTATGGGTCGAACAGGGTTCAACTATGGCTACACCTTC. Its translation is CASSMGRTGFNYGYTF.

The rearrangement links TRBV30 to TRBJ2-7; D is undetermined. CDR1 is GTSNPN, CDR2 SVGIG, per germline (reference sequence). Trimming took 1 base from V and 2 from J, leaving 9 bases between them. This CDR3 contains 13 residues. The CDR3 sequence: CAWSGRLPYEQYF. The CDR3 region has the DNA TGTGCCTGGAGTGGCAGGTTACCCTACGAGCAGTACTTC.

The V gene is TRBV20-1, the J gene TRBJ2-7, with no clear D. Trimming cost V 4 bases and J 6 bases, with 7 bases left between them. Germline values: CDR1 DFQATT, CDR2 SNEGSKA (reference sequence). CDR3 length: 10 residues. This CDR3 reads CSATLSEQYF. The CDR3 bases are TGCAGTGCTACCCTATCCGAGCAGTACTTC.

This chain joins TRBV28 and TRBJ2-4; TRBD1 might be the D (5 bases). Trimming shortened V by 6 bases and J by 0 bases, and 18 bases separated the two germline ends. CDR3 length equals 17 residues. Germline lookup yields CDR1 MDHEN and CDR2 SYDVKM. Here the CDR3 reads CASSSPIGEIAKNIQYF. CDR3 DNA: TGTGCCAGCAGCTCTCCGATAGGGGAAATAGCCAAAAACATTCAGTACTTC.